This T cell receptor (beta chain) appears in the sequencing data of a study of blood T cell repertoires in COVID-19. Study at large: Some COVID-19 samples were acute and others convalescent; all came from the United States, Italy and Spain. PBMCs, B-cell-depleted T cells, or T cells provided the cDNA or gDNA that made up the material.

Germline lookup yields CDR1 MNHNS and CDR2 SASEGT. The CDR3 contains 14 residues. V lost 1 base, J lost 7 bases, and 6 bases stayed unmatched. The table lists this clone with a few counts. Per the original data handling: Scientists estimated how many nucleated cells there were by amplifying reference gene primers. Sequencing was performed with immunoSEQ multiplex PCR; in TCRdb, only in-frame clones are kept and a portion is missing. D and trimming were read from the DNA, whereas the V and J calls and clone size are those reported in that table. The table has more than 95,000 clones, around 87% seen once.

The sequence derives from a man aged 45-65 years with acute or convalescent COVID-19. Sequenced: peripheral blood. The chain combines TRBV6-1 with TRBJ1-1; 7 positions agree with TRBD1. CDR3 bases: TGTGCCAGCAGTGAAGACGGCAGGGGGTTTGAAGCTTTCTTT. It encodes CASSEDGRGFEAFF.